This T cell receptor beta chain is drawn from a study of preoperative IRX-2 immunotherapy in early breast cancer (dated by TCRdb to between 2017 and 2020). Reading from cysteine to phenylalanine, the CDR3 counts 15 amino acids. Of all the DNA, just the CDR3 is kept, 45 bases in frame from base 1. Via the germline V gene, CDR1 is SGHRS and CDR2 YFSETQ. The V and J ends are trimmed by 4 bases and 2 bases, leaving 15 bases between them. In regard to this clone: Which antigen it targets is not known. No base quality information exists; no much larger clone differs at one position.

The method was the immunoSEQ multiplex PCR assay. Entries here come from immuneACCESS through TCRdb and include only in-frame sequences with V and J called. Some clones fail to appear in such tables; in the studies checked, an unresolved V gene covers under half of the shortfall, and the cause of the remainder is unknown. For this sample there are about 98,000 clones; roughly 88% appear just once. Of the sample, roughly 2% falls within the top ten clones. The treatment or condition label corresponds to: preoperative locoregional IRX-2 cytokine immunotherapy. The samples were obtained from a phase Ib study that tested preoperative, locoregional IRX-2 cytokine immunotherapy meant to prime immune responses. Donors were patients with early-stage breast cancer who received IRX-2 before surgery.

The source was tumor tissue, collected after IRX-2 immunotherapy. The source of this sequence is a human donor with breast cancer. Here the chain combines TRBV5-1 and TRBJ1-2, with no D gene named confidently. The nucleotide sequence is given as TGCGCCAGCAGCGCCAACCCCTCGCAAAACTATGGCTACACCTTC. The translation is CASSANPSQNYGYTF.